This TCR beta chain was obtained from a study of blood T cells in healthy people across ages. The study, taken as a whole, reports: Roughly linearly, TCR beta diversity per million T cells fell as age increased.

Alongside a J-beta primer mix, a sample-barcoded 5' primer served in a second PCR lasting roughly 7 to 11 cycles. MiXCR, run by TCRdb on the 5' RACE reads, gives a single entry per CDR3 protein. The profile shows about 1.4 million distinct CDR3 sequences, roughly 64% of them singletons. This CDR3 has 14 residues. The germline CDR1 and CDR2 sequences are MNHEY and SMNVEV (reference sequence). V lost 5 bases to trimming and J lost 6 bases, with 17 bases between them. A remark on this clonotype: Its specificity is unknown.

V usage is TRBV27 and J usage is TRBJ2-7, with D perhaps TRBD2 (6 bases). The receptor was isolated from a man between 18 and 35 years old in good health. The sequenced material came from blood. The CDR3 DNA reads TGTGCCAGCAGTCCCCGGGAGCAGACCTGCGAGCAGTACTTC. This codes for CASSPREQTCEQYF.